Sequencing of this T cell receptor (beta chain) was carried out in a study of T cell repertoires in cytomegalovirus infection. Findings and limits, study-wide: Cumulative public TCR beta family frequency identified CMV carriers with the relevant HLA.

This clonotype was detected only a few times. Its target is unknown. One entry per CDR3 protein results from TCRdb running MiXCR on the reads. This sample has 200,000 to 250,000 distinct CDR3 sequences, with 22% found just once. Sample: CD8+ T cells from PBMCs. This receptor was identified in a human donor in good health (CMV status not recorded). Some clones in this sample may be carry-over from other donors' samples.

Here the CDR3 reads CASSQEVGGRGSQPQHF. The CDR3, as DNA: TGTGCCAGCAGCCAAGAAGTAGGGGGACGGGGGTCTCAGCCCCAGCATTTT. The chain recombines TRBV3-1 with TRBJ1-5, with D possibly TRBD1 on 6 matching bases. CDR1 LGHDT and CDR2 YNNKEL come from the germline V gene (reference sequence). The ends were cut back, 0 bases at V and 6 bases at J, with 18 bases in the middle. The CDR3 contains 17 residues.